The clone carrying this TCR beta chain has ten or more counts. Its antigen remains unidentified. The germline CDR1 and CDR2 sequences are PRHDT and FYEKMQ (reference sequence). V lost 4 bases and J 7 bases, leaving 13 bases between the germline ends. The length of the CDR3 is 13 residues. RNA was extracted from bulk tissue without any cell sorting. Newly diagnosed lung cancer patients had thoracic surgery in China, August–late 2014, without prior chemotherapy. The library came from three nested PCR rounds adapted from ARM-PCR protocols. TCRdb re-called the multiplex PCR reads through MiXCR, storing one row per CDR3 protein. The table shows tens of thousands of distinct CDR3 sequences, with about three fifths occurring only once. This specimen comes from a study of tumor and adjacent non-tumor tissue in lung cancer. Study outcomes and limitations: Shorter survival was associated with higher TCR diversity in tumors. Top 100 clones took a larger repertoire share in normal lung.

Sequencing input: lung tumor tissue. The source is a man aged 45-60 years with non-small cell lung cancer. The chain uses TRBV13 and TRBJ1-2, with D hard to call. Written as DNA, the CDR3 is TGTGCCAGCAGCTCAGTGACTGTTTCTGGCTACACCTTC. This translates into CASSSVTVSGYTF.